The 11 T cell receptor beta chains in this list originate from one sample, sequenced in a study of cytomegalovirus exposure and HLA in healthy donors. PCR amplification relied on 60 Vbeta primers (plus 13 Jbeta primers). Clones were sequenced by immunoSEQ multiplex PCR, and TCRdb holds only the in-frame ones, with some missing. This sample has fewer than 85,000 clones, with 74% found just once. The sequencing input was PBMCs. The receptors here all came from a man aged 35-49 years in good health and CMV-seropositive.

V is TRBV6-1 and J is TRBJ1-1; no clear D gene. Germline-derived CDR1 and CDR2 are MNHNS and SASEGT. V lost 5 bases and J lost 6, with 16 bases in between. The length of the CDR3 is 14 residues. The CDR3 sequence: CASSLRPGVAEAFF. CDR3 coding DNA: TGTGCCAGCAGTCTGCGTCCGGGTGTGGCTGAAGCTTTCTTT.

Only one count was recorded for this clone. The chain has TRBV5-1 and TRBJ1-5; 7 bases map to TRBD1. The CDR3 runs to 14 residues. Looked up from germline, CDR1 is SGHRS and CDR2 is YFSETQ. V gave up 4 bases and J gave up 3 bases; unmatched junction bases: 4. The CDR3 protein is CASSLDRDNQPQHF. DNA of the CDR3: TGCGCCAGCAGCCTTGACAGGGACAATCAGCCCCAGCATTTT.

The V gene is TRBV7-9, the J gene TRBJ1-5; the match to TRBD1 covers 9 bases. The CDR3 has 12 residues. Germline loops: CDR1 SEHNR, CDR2 FQNEAQ (reference sequence). The junction had 3 bases not matched to a gene; V was cut back by 4 bases and J by 11 bases. This CDR3 reads CASSWTGETQHF. The DNA for the CDR3 is TGTGCCAGCAGCTGGACAGGGGAGACCCAGCATTTT.

This chain joins TRBV11-2 and TRBJ1-4; D call uncertain. Trimming took 0 bases from V and 7 from J, leaving 12 bases between them. CDR3 length equals 15 residues. CDR1 and CDR2 from the germline V gene are SGHAT and FQNNGV. The CDR3 sequence is CASSLDRGPGEKLFF. The CDR3 nucleotides read TGTGCCAGCAGCTTAGATAGAGGGCCTGGTGAAAAACTGTTTTTT.

This chain uses TRBV5-1 with TRBJ1-2; 8 bases map to TRBD1. Germline values: CDR1 SGHRS, CDR2 YFSETQ. The CDR3 covers 13 residues. With 4 bases clipped from V and 7 bases from J, the junction kept 6 bases outside the gene matches. For the CDR3, the DNA is TGCGCCAGCAGCACTCAGGGGGCTAGTGGCTACACCTTC. Its translation: CASSTQGASGYTF.

In DNA form, the CDR3 reads TGTGCCAGCAGCCGGGACACCAATCAGCCCCAGCATTTT. Translated: CASSRDTNQPQHF. This chain connects TRBV11-2 to TRBJ1-5, with D tentatively TRBD1 (6 bases). This CDR3 spans 13 amino acids. V lost 5 bases to trimming and J lost 3 bases, with 8 bases between them. The germline CDR1 and CDR2 sequences are SGHAT and FQNNGV.

J is TRBJ2-7 and V is TRBV7-2, with 7 bases identical to TRBD1. The germline gives CDR1 SGHTA, CDR2 FQGNSA. V was clipped by 7 bases and J by 3 bases; unmatched bases: 6. The CDR3 loop spans 13 amino acids. The CDR3 spells CASTTGESYEQYF. The CDR3 region has the DNA TGTGCCAGCACCACAGGGGAGAGCTACGAGCAGTACTTC.

The chain carries TRBV7-8 and TRBJ1-1; 7 bases fit TRBD1. CDR1 SGHVS and CDR2 FQNEAQ come from the germline V gene. V lost 5 bases and J lost 5; bases outside the gene matches: 14. The length of the CDR3 is 16 residues. The CDR3 loop is CASSPRMDRRGTEAFF. CDR3 coding DNA: TGTGCCAGCAGCCCGCGTATGGACAGGAGGGGGACTGAAGCTTTCTTT.

This clone was seen only once. V is TRBV15 and J is TRBJ2-1; TRBD1 matches 9 bases. V dropped 3 bases and J dropped 2; count of bases not matched to a gene: 2. Germline V CDR1 and CDR2: LNHNV, YYDKDF (reference sequence). The CDR3 has 15 residues. This CDR3 reads CATSSGTGTYNEQFF. The CDR3 coding sequence is TGTGCCACCAGCAGCGGGACAGGGACCTACAATGAGCAGTTCTTC.

The chain is built from TRBV19 and TRBJ1-3, with D possibly being TRBD1 (6 bases). Trimming stripped 4 bases from V and 8 bases from J, with 18 bases between. Germline assignment: CDR1 LNHDA and CDR2 SQIVND (reference sequence). CDR3 length equals 15 residues. DNA for the CDR3: TGTGCCAGTAGTAATCAGGGACATCGCGCGGACACCATATATTTT. This sequence encodes CASSNQGHRADTIYF.

This chain joins TRBV2 and TRBJ2-7, with 7 bases lining up with TRBD2. V lost 6 bases, J lost 5 bases, and 13 bases stayed unmatched. The germline CDR1 and CDR2 sequences are SNHLY and FYNNEI. This CDR3 spans 15 amino acids. As DNA, the CDR3 is TGTGCCAGCAGCTACCTTCGAGCGGGAATCGACGAGCAGTACTTC. Encoded protein: CASSYLRAGIDEQYF. Together with reference TRBV2 and TRBJ2-7, the CDR3 gives the full variable domain: EPEVTQTPSHQVTQMGQEVILRCVPISNHLYFYWYRQILGQKVEFLVSFYNNEISEKSEIFDDQFSVERPDGSNFTLKIRSTKLEDSAMYFCASSYLRAGIDEQYFGPGTRLTVT.